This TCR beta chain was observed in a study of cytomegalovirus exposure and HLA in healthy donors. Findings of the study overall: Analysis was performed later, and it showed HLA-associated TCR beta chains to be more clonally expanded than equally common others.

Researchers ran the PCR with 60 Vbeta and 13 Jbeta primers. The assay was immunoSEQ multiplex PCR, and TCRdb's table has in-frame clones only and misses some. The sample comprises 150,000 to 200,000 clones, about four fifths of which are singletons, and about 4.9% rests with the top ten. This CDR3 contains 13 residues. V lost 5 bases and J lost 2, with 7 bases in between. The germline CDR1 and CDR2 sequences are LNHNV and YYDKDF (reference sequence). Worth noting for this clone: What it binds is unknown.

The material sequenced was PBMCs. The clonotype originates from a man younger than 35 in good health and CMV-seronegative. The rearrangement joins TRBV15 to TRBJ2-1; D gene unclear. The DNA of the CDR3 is TGTGCCACCAGCGCGGAACCCTACAATGAGCAGTTCTTC. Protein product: CATSAEPYNEQFF.